This T cell receptor beta chain was identified during a study of identical twins. The CDR3 contains 15 residues. V lost 6 bases to trimming and J lost 5 bases; unmatched junction nucleotides: 10. Through template switching, a universal primer site was introduced, and the cDNA contained unique molecular identifiers. TCRdb re-called the 5' RACE reads through MiXCR, storing one row per CDR3 protein. Among more than 650,000 distinct CDR3 sequences listed, less than 7% were seen once. This clonotype was seen repeatedly, ten times or more. Its antigen is unknown. Notes on the study in general: Memory repertoires lacked the insertion deficit that abundant cord blood beta clonotypes showed. Possibly, invariant MAIT and iNKT cells partly confounded zero-insertion analyses. The study based its conclusions on cross-sectional statistical analysis and did not follow the same donors.

Material for sequencing was naive T cells sorted from blood. This TCR derives from a man aged 18 to 35 in good health. This sequence joins TRBV12-3 or TRBV12-4 and TRBJ2-5, with 9 bases aligning to TRBD2. This CDR3 reads CASRPAGGMRETQYF. The CDR3 bases are TGTGCCAGCAGGCCCGCGGGAGGGATGAGGGAGACCCAGTACTTC.